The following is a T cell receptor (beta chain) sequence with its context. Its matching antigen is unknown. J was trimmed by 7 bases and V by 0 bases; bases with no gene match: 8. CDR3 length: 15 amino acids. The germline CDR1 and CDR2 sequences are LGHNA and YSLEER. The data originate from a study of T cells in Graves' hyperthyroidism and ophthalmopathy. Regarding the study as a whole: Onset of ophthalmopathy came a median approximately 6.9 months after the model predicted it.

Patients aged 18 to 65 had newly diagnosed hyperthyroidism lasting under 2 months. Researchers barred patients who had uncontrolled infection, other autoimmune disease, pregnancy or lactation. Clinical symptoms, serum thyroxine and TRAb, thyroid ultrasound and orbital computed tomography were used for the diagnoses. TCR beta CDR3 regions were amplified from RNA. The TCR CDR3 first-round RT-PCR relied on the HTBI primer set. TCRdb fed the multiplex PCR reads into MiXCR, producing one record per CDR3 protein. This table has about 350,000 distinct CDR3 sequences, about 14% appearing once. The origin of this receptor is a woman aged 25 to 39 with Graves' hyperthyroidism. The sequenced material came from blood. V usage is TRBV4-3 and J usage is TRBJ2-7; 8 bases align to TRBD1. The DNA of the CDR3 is TGCGCCAGCAGCCAAGAGAGACAGGGGCTGTGGGAGCAGTACTTC. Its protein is CASSQERQGLWEQYF.